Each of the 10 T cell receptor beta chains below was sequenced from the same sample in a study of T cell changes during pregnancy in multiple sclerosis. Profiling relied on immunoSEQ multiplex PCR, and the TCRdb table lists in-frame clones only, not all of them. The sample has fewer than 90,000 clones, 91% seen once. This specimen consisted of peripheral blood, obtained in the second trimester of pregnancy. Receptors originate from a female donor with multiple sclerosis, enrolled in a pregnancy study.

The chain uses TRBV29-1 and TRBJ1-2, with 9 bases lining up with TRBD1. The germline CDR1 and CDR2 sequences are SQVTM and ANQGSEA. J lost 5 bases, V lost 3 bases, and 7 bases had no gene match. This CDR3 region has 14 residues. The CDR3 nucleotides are TGCAGCGTTGAGGGGAGACAGGGGGGATATGGCTACACCTTC. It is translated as CSVEGRQGGYGYTF. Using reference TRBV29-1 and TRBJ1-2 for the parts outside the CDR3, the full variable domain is SAVISQKPSRDICQRGTSLTIQCQVDSQVTMMFWYRQQPGQSLTLIATANQGSEATYESGFVIDKFPISRPNLTFSTLTVSNMSPEDSSIYLCSVEGRQGGYGYTFGSGTRLTVV.

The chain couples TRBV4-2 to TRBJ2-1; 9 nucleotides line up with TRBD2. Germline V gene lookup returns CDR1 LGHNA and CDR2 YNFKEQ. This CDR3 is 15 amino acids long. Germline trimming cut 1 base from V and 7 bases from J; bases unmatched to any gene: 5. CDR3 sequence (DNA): TGTGCCAGCAGCCAAGGAGCGGGGGGACTGAATGAGCAGTTCTTC. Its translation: CASSQGAGGLNEQFF.

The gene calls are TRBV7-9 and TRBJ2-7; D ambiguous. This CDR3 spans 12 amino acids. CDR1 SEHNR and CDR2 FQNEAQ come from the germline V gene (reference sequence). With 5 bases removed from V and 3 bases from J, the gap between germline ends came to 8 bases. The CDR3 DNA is TGTGCCAGCAGCCCCGTTAGCTACGAGCAGTACTTC. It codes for CASSPVSYEQYF.

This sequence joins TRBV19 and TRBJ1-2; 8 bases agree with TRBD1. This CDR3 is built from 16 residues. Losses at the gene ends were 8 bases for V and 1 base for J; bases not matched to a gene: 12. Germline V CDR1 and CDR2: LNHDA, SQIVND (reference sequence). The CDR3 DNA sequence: TGTGCCAGTCGGAGGACAGGGCCCGACTATAACTATGGCTACACCTTC. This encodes CASRRTGPDYNYGYTF.

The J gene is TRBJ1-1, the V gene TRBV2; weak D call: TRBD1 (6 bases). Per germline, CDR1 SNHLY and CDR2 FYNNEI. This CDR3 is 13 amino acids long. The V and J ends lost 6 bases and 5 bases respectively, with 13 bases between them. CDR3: CASRMHRDTEAFF. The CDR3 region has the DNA TGTGCCAGCAGGATGCACAGGGATACTGAAGCTTTCTTT.

CDR3 amino acids: CASSSMPGGDTQYF. For the CDR3, the DNA is TGTGCCAGCAGCTCCATGCCCGGTGGAGATACGCAGTATTTT. The chain employs TRBV7-9 and TRBJ2-3, with D hard to call. Trimming shortened V by 4 bases and J by 5 bases, and 13 bases separated the two germline ends. Germline CDR1 is SEHNR and CDR2 is FQNEAQ (reference sequence). The length of the CDR3 is 14 residues.

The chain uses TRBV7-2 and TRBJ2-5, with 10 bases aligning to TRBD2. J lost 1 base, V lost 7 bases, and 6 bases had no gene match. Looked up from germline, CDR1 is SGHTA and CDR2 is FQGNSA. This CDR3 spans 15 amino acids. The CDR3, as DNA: TGTGCCAGCACCCGTAGCGGGGGGCCCCAAGAGACCCAGTACTTC. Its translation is CASTRSGGPQETQYF.

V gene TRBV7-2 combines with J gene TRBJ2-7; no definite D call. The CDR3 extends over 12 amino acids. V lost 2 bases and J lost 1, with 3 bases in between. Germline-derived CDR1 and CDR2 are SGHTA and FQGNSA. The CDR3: CASSLRSYEQYF. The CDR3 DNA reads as TGTGCCAGCAGCTTACGGTCCTACGAGCAGTACTTC. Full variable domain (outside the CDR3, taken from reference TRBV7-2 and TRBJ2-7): GAGVSQSPSNKVTEKGKDVELRCDPISGHTALYWYRQSLGQGLEFLIYFQGNSAPDKSGLPSDRFSAERTGGSVSTLTIQRTQQEDSAVYLCASSLRSYEQYFGPGTRLTVT.

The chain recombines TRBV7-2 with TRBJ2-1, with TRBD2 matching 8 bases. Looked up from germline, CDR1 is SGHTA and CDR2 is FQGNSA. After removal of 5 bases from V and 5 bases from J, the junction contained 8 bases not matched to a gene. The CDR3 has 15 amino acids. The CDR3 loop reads CASSPPRGGNNEQFF. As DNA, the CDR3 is TGTGCCAGCAGCCCTCCCCGGGGGGGAAACAATGAGCAGTTCTTC.

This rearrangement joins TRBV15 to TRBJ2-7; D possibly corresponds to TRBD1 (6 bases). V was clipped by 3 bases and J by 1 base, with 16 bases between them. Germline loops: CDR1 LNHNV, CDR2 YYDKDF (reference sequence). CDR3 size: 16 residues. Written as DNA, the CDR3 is TGTGCCACCAGCAGTACCTTGAGGGGGATTTCCTACGAGCAGTACTTC. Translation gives CATSSTLRGISYEQYF.